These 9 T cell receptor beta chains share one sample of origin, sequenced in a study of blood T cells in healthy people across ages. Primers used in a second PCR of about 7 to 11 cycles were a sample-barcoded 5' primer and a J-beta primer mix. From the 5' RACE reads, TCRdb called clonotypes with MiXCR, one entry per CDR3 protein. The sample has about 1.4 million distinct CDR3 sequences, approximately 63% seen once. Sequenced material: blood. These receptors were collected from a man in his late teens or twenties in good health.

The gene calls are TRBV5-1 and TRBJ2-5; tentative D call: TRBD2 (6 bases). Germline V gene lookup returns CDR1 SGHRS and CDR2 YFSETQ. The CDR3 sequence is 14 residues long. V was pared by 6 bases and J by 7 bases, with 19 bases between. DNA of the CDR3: TGCGCCAGCAATACGGCGGGGCTCCAGGGGACCCAGTACTTC. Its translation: CASNTAGLQGTQYF.

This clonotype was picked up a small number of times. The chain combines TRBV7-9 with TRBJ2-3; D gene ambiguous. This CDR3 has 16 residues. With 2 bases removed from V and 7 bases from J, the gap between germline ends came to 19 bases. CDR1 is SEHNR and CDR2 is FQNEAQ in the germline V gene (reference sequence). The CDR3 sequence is CASSLSLGRSQNTQYF. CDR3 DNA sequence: TGTGCCAGCAGCTTAAGCTTGGGCAGATCACAGAATACGCAGTATTTT.

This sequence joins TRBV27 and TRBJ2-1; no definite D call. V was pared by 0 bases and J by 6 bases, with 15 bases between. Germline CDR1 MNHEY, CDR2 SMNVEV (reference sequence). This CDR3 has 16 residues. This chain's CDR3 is CASSLSTAEWGNEQFF. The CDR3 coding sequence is TGTGCCAGCAGTTTATCGACGGCAGAGTGGGGCAATGAGCAGTTCTTC.

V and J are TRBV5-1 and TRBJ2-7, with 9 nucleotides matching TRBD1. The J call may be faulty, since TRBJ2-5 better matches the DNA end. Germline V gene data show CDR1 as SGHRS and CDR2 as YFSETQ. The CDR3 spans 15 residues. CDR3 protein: CASSLAFGTGETQYF. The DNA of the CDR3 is TGCGCCAGCAGCTTGGCCTTTGGGACAGGGGAGACCCAGTACTTC.

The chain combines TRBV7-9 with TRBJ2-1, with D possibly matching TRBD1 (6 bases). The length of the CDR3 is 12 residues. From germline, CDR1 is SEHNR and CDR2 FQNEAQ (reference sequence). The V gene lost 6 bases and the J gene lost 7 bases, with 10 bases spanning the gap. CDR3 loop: CASRSRGNEQFF. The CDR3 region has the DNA TGTGCCAGCAGATCCAGGGGAAATGAGCAGTTCTTC. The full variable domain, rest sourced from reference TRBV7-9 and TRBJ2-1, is DTGVSQNPRHKITKRGQNVTFRCDPISEHNRLYWYRQTLGQGPEFLTYFQNEAQLEKSRLLSDRFSAERPKGSFSTLEIQRTEQGDSAMYLCASRSRGNEQFFGPGTRLTVL.

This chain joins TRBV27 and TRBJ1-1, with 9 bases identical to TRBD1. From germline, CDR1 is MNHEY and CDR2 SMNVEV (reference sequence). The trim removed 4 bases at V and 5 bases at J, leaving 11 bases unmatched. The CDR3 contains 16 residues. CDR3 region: CASSSSKQGARTEAFF. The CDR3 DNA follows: TGTGCCAGCAGTTCCTCGAAACAGGGGGCGAGGACTGAAGCTTTCTTT.

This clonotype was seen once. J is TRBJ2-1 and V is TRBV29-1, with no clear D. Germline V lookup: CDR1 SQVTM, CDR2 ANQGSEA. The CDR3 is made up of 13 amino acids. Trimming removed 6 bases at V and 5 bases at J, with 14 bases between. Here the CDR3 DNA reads TGCAGCGTCGAGTTAGGGCCTAACAATGAGCAGTTCTTC. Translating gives CSVELGPNNEQFF.

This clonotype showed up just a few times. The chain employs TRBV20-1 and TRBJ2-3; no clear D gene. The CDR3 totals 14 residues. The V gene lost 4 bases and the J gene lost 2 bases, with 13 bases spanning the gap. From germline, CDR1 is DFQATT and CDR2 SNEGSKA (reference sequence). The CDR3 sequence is CSAMGRIVTDTQYF. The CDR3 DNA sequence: TGCAGTGCTATGGGTCGGATCGTCACAGATACGCAGTATTTT.

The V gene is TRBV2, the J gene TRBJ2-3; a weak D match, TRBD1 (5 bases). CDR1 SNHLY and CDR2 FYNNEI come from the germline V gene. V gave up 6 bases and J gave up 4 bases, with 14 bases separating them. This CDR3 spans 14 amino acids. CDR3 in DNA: TGTGCCAGCAGCCAGACAGCTATACCAGATACGCAGTATTTT. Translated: CASSQTAIPDTQYF. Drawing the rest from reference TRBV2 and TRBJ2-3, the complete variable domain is EPEVTQTPSHQVTQMGQEVILRCVPISNHLYFYWYRQILGQKVEFLVSFYNNEISEKSEIFDDQFSVERPDGSNFTLKIRSTKLEDSAMYFCASSQTAIPDTQYFGPGTRLTVL.